Listed below are T cell receptor beta chains from one sample, sequenced in a study of T-cell memory formation after mild COVID-19. TCRdb fed the 5' RACE reads into MiXCR, producing one record per CDR3 protein. The table lists about 260,000 distinct CDR3 sequences, less than 9.5% of them singletons, with around a fifth in the top ten. The sequencing input was PBMCs or a T cell subset sorted from them (not recorded which). The receptor set was obtained from a man aged 18-30 years who had mild COVID-19 (a few samples of this study predate the infection). Cell type and time point are not known. The CDR3 runs from the conserved cysteine through the conserved F or W. D genes are given only for firm matches. Size tells how often a clone was seen (once, few, many) or the class of an expanded clone, and some rows leave it out.

J gene: TRBJ1-2; clone size: few; D gene: .; V gene: TRBV7-9; CDR3 protein: CASDYGYTF; CDR3 DNA: TGTGCCAGTGACTATGGCTACACCTTC
J gene: TRBJ2-3; clone size: many; D gene: .; V gene: TRBV5-1; CDR3 protein: CASSAAGDTQYF; CDR3 DNA: TGCGCCAGCAGCGCTGCAGGGGATACGCAGTATTTT
J gene: TRBJ2-1; clone size: few; D gene: TRBD2; V gene: TRBV20-1; CDR3 protein: CSAIAGQGVYEQFF; CDR3 DNA: TGCAGTGCTATAGCGGGCCAGGGAGTCTATGAGCAGTTCTTC
J gene: TRBJ2-3; clone size: many; D gene: TRBD1; V gene: TRBV10-3; CDR3 protein: CAITGQGADTQYF; CDR3 DNA: TGTGCCATCACTGGACAGGGCGCAGATACGCAGTATTTT
J gene: TRBJ2-5; clone size: few; D gene: .; V gene: TRBV29-1; CDR3 protein: CSVEDWGYQETQYF; CDR3 DNA: TGCAGCGTTGAAGATTGGGGGTACCAAGAGACCCAGTACTTC
J gene: TRBJ1-2; clone size: few; D gene: .; V gene: TRBV6-1; CDR3 protein: CASSAWGAGGYTF; CDR3 DNA: TGTGCCAGCAGTGCATGGGGGGCGGGCGGCTACACCTTC
J gene: TRBJ2-3; clone size: .; D gene: .; V gene: TRBV5-5; CDR3 protein: CASSFGANADTQYF; CDR3 DNA: TGTGCCAGCAGCTTCGGTGCCAATGCAGATACGCAGTATTTT
J gene: TRBJ1-6; clone size: few; D gene: .; V gene: TRBV29-1; CDR3 protein: CSVATGSSYNSPLHF; CDR3 DNA: TGCAGCGTTGCGACAGGTAGCTCCTATAATTCACCCCTCCACTTT
J gene: TRBJ1-1; clone size: many; D gene: .; V gene: TRBV7-6; CDR3 protein: CASSLAGAYTEAFF; CDR3 DNA: TGTGCCAGCAGCTTAGCAGGGGCGTACACTGAAGCTTTCTTT
J gene: TRBJ2-2; clone size: few; D gene: TRBD1; V gene: TRBV9; CDR3 protein: CASSVGGTANTGELFF; CDR3 DNA: TGTGCCAGCAGCGTAGGTGGGACAGCGAACACCGGGGAGCTGTTTTTT
J gene: TRBJ1-5; clone size: many; D gene: .; V gene: TRBV5-1; CDR3 protein: CASSFSGGQEPQHF; CDR3 DNA: TGCGCCAGCAGCTTCAGCGGGGGCCAGGAGCCCCAGCATTTT
J gene: TRBJ2-6; clone size: many; D gene: .; V gene: TRBV6-4; CDR3 protein: CASSDVGGSGANVLTF; CDR3 DNA: TGTGCCAGCAGTGACGTGGGGGGATCTGGGGCCAACGTCCTGACTTTC
J gene: TRBJ2-2; clone size: few; D gene: .; V gene: TRBV15; CDR3 protein: CATRRGSGELFF; CDR3 DNA: TGTGCCACCCGCAGAGGGTCCGGGGAGCTGTTTTTT
J gene: TRBJ2-2; clone size: .; D gene: .; V gene: TRBV7-9; CDR3 protein: CASSFRRVLTGELFF; CDR3 DNA: TGTGCCAGCAGCTTCCGCCGGGTCCTCACCGGGGAGCTGTTTTTT
J gene: TRBJ2-5; clone size: .; D gene: TRBD1; V gene: TRBV9; CDR3 protein: CASSVLDRQETQYF; CDR3 DNA: TGTGCCAGCAGCGTCCTGGACAGGCAAGAGACCCAGTACTTC
J gene: TRBJ1-4; clone size: .; D gene: .; V gene: TRBV3-1; CDR3 protein: CASSPQGRGEKLFF; CDR3 DNA: TGTGCCAGCAGTCCGCAGGGAAGGGGAGAAAAACTGTTTTTT
J gene: TRBJ2-2; clone size: .; D gene: TRBD2; V gene: TRBV9; CDR3 protein: CASSRGLDPPTGELFF; CDR3 DNA: TGTGCCAGCAGCAGAGGACTAGACCCTCCCACCGGGGAGCTGTTTTTT
J gene: TRBJ1-2; clone size: .; D gene: .; V gene: TRBV5-1; CDR3 protein: CASSPQGLTNYGYTF; CDR3 DNA: TGCGCCAGCAGCCCCCAGGGGTTGACTAACTATGGCTACACCTTC